The next 26 T cell receptor beta chains were all read from a single sample in a study of shared clonotypes between healthy human individuals (TCRdb year 2020). Libraries were built with the immunoSEQ multiplex PCR assay. The immuneACCESS repertoire file appears here via TCRdb, limited to in-frame rearrangements. These files lack a portion of the clones; in checked studies, under half of the deficit traces to unresolved V genes, and the cause of the others is not known. For this sample the table gives some 1,600,000 clones, of which 95% to 99% were detected only once. Together, the top ten hold roughly 0.45% of the sample. The sequenced sample was naive CD4+ T cells sorted from blood. The label giving this sample's cell subset or site can be read as: CD45RA+ positively selected. The source of these receptors is a man aged 25 to 45 in good health.

Only one count was recorded for this clone. The V and J genes are TRBV29-1 and TRBJ2-1; TRBD2 matches at 15 bases. The CDR3 runs 14 residues. Germline V gene sequence: CDR1 SQVTM, CDR2 ANQGSEA. Losses at the gene ends were 7 bases for V and 8 bases for J; bases not matched to a gene: 6. The CDR3 here is CSARGLAGGHEQFF. The CDR3 DNA reads TGCAGCGCGAGGGGACTAGCGGGAGGACATGAGCAGTTCTTC.

The genes are TRBV5-1 and TRBJ2-7; 9 bases map to TRBD1. The V segment lost 6 bases and the J segment 1 base; nucleotides outside the gene matches: 8. The germline CDR1 and CDR2 sequences are SGHRS and YFSETQ. The CDR3 runs 15 residues. CDR3 loop: CASTQGGQGSYEQYF. The CDR3 DNA sequence: TGCGCCAGCACCCAGGGGGGACAGGGTTCCTACGAGCAGTACTTC.

The chain recombines TRBV10-1 with TRBJ2-1; TRBD2 is a possible D gene (6 bases). Germline CDR1 is WNHNN and CDR2 is SYGVQD (reference sequence). The CDR3 covers 16 residues. Trimming took 5 bases from V and 6 from J, leaving 20 bases between them. The CDR3 coding sequence is TGCGCCAGCAGTCCCCTTAGCGGAGACCGCCCCAATGAGCAGTTCTTC. This codes for CASSPLSGDRPNEQFF.

The chain links TRBV27 to TRBJ2-1, with D unclear. The V and J ends lost 5 bases and 2 bases respectively, with 10 bases between them. The CDR3 has 14 amino acids. The V gene's germline CDR1 is MNHEY and CDR2 SMNVEV (reference sequence). Here the CDR3 DNA reads TGTGCCAGCAGTGAGATAGGCGCCTACAATGAGCAGTTCTTC. Translated, it gives CASSEIGAYNEQFF.

The rearrangement uses TRBV18 and TRBJ1-2, with 8 positions matching TRBD1. Trimming removed 4 bases from V and 8 bases from J; junction bases left unmatched: 9. The CDR3 consists of 14 residues. The germline V gene has CDR1 KGHSH and CDR2 LQKENI. CDR3 in DNA: TGTGCCAGCTCACGGGGAGGACAGGGACGCGGCTACACCTTC. As protein: CASSRGGQGRGYTF.

The rearrangement links TRBV18 to TRBJ2-2; no definite D call. Between the trimmed V and J ends, which lost 2 bases and 6 bases, there was a span of 13 bases. The CDR3 has 15 residues. In germline, CDR1 is KGHSH, CDR2 LQKENI. CDR3 sequence reads: CASSPTTKRPGELFF. DNA of the CDR3: TGTGCCAGCTCACCAACAACTAAAAGGCCCGGGGAGCTGTTTTTT.

The CDR3 DNA is TGTGCCACCAGCAGAGATTGGAGGCAAGAGACCCAGTACTTC. It yields the protein CATSRDWRQETQYF. The chain is built from TRBV15 and TRBJ2-5, with a tentative D call TRBD2 (5 bases). CDR1 is LNHNV and CDR2 is YYDKDF in the germline V gene (reference sequence). V was cut by 0 bases and J by 2 bases, with 7 bases left in between. This CDR3 has 14 residues.

The rearrangement uses TRBV5-1 and TRBJ2-6; no firm D call. This CDR3 has 15 residues. Germline lookup yields CDR1 SGHRS and CDR2 YFSETQ. The V end lost 2 bases, the J end lost 1 base, and 7 bases lay between the germline ends. CDR3 protein: CASSLEESGANVLTF. The DNA of the CDR3 is TGCGCCAGCAGCTTAGAGGAATCTGGGGCCAACGTCCTGACTTTC.

The CDR3 DNA sequence: TGTGCCAGCAGCTTAGTTGCGGGAGGTCCAGATACGCAGTATTTT. Encoded protein: CASSLVAGGPDTQYF. The V gene is TRBV7-6, the J gene TRBJ2-3; 8 bases agree with TRBD2. CDR1 is SGHVS and CDR2 is FNYEAQ in the germline V gene. Unmatched junction bases numbered 4, after V lost 1 base and J lost 4 bases. This CDR3 spans 15 amino acids.

This rearrangement joins TRBV11-2 to TRBJ2-4; perhaps TRBD1 as D (6 bases). CDR1 and CDR2 from the germline V gene are SGHAT and FQNNGV. Trimming stripped 5 bases from V and 0 bases from J, with 17 bases between. This CDR3 has 17 amino acids. The CDR3 sequence: CASSQDRQRLAKNIQYF. The DNA for the CDR3 is TGTGCCAGCAGCCAAGACAGGCAGAGGCTAGCCAAAAACATTCAGTACTTC.

This chain links TRBV5-1 with TRBJ2-1, with unresolved D. Germline V lookup: CDR1 SGHRS, CDR2 YFSETQ. V lost 5 bases to trimming and J lost 10 bases, with 13 bases between them. This CDR3 contains 12 residues. The CDR3 loop reads CASRWTNGEQFF. CDR3 DNA: TGCGCCAGCAGGTGGACGAACGGGGAGCAGTTCTTC.

Points on this clone: Other DNA sequences in this specimen translate into the identical CDR3. The rearrangement links TRBV20-1 to TRBJ2-5; either TRBD1 or TRBD2 may fit D (5 bases each). Looked up from germline, CDR1 is DFQATT and CDR2 is SNEGSKA (reference sequence). This CDR3 region has 11 residues. V was trimmed by 6 bases and J by 4 bases, leaving 9 bases between them. The CDR3 DNA reads as TGCAGTGCAGGGACGGGAGAGACCCAGTACTTC. It yields the protein CSAGTGETQYF.

The CDR3 reads CASSFQGRSGNTIYF. The DNA of the CDR3 is TGTGCCAGCAGCTTTCAGGGCCGCTCTGGAAACACCATATATTTT. The chain combines TRBV7-9 with TRBJ1-3; perhaps TRBD1 as D (5 bases). CDR1 is SEHNR and CDR2 is FQNEAQ in the germline V gene (reference sequence). CDR3 length: 15 amino acids. Between the trimmed V and J ends, which lost 3 bases and 0 bases, there was a span of 9 bases.

The gene calls are TRBV6-5 and TRBJ2-3, with 8 bases matching TRBD2. This CDR3 has 15 residues. Germline V gene sequence: CDR1 MNHEY, CDR2 SVGAGI. V shed 6 bases and J 3 bases; nucleotides not matched to a gene: 8. The chain's CDR3 is CASSYGLAQTDTQYF. CDR3 coding DNA: TGTGCCAGCAGCTATGGACTAGCTCAGACAGATACGCAGTATTTT.

V usage is TRBV10-3 and J usage is TRBJ1-2, with D unresolved. The CDR3 runs 13 residues. Germline V gives CDR1 ENHRY, CDR2 SYGVKD. Trimming removed 2 bases at V and 8 bases at J, with 12 bases between. The CDR3 DNA reads as TGTGCCATCAGTGAGGAACGTCCAGAAGGCTACACCTTC. Its protein is CAISEERPEGYTF.

The rearrangement uses TRBV5-6 and TRBJ1-1; 7 nucleotides line up with TRBD1. The V segment lost 3 bases and the J segment 1 base; nucleotides outside the gene matches: 6. The CDR3 sequence is 15 residues long. CDR1 and CDR2 from the germline V gene are SGHDT and YYEEEE. Here the CDR3 reads CASSSVGTANTEAFF. The CDR3 DNA sequence: TGTGCCAGCAGCTCGGTAGGGACAGCGAACACTGAAGCTTTCTTT.

The CDR3 DNA sequence: TGTGCCAGCTCACCGCCGGGACTAGCGGGAGTCTCCTACGAGCAGTACTTC. Residues: CASSPPGLAGVSYEQYF. This chain uses TRBV18 with TRBJ2-7; 14 nucleotides match TRBD2. CDR1 is KGHSH, CDR2 LQKENI, per germline. The length of the CDR3 is 17 residues. V shed 3 bases and J 0 bases; nucleotides not matched to a gene: 4.

J is TRBJ2-3 and V is TRBV12-5, with D possibly called TRBD1 or TRBD2 (6 bases each). The CDR3 extends over 17 amino acids. V lost 0 bases and J lost 1, with 14 bases in between. Germline V gives CDR1 LGHNT, CDR2 FRNRAP. The CDR3 protein is CASGLVRGQGGTDTQYF. The CDR3 bases are TGTGCTAGTGGTTTGGTACGGGGGCAGGGCGGCACAGATACGCAGTATTTT. The full variable domain, completed using reference TRBV12-5 and TRBJ2-3, is DARVTQTPRHKVTEMGQEVTMRCQPILGHNTVFWYRQTMMQGLELLAYFRNRAPLDDSGMPKDRFSAEMPDATLATLKIQPSEPRDSAVYFCASGLVRGQGGTDTQYFGPGTRLTVL.

In regard to this clone: The same CDR3 is also encoded by other DNA sequences in this sample. The chain links TRBV6-5 to TRBJ2-7; 12 bases fit TRBD2. This CDR3 comprises 15 residues. Germline assignment: CDR1 MNHEY and CDR2 SVGAGI. The J segment lost 2 bases and the V segment lost 6 bases, leaving 5 bases of the junction unmatched. For the CDR3, the DNA is TGTGCCAGCAGCTCCGGACTAGCGGGGACCTACGAGCAGTACTTC. It specifies CASSSGLAGTYEQYF.

The chain employs TRBV15 and TRBJ2-7; D unresolved. There are 16 residues in the CDR3. Trimming removed 1 base from V and 7 bases from J, with 20 bases in between. Germline V gene data show CDR1 as LNHNV and CDR2 as YYDKDF (reference sequence). The CDR3 DNA reads TGTGCCACCAGCAGAGGGAAGGGCGTCCCCCTTCTAGAGCAGTACTTC. Residues: CATSRGKGVPLLEQYF.

The chain recombines TRBV20-1 with TRBJ1-2; no definite D call. The germline V and J ends were trimmed by 6 bases and 6 bases, with 8 bases remaining between them. The CDR3 loop spans 10 amino acids. Germline V lookup: CDR1 DFQATT, CDR2 SNEGSKA (reference sequence). DNA of the CDR3: TGCAGTGCGTCTGTGGATGGCTACACCTTC. Its translation is CSASVDGYTF.

The chain combines TRBV6-5 with TRBJ1-5, with no clear D. The CDR3 covers 14 residues. Germline V gene data show CDR1 as MNHEY and CDR2 as SVGAGI. The ends were cut back, 0 bases at V and 0 bases at J, with 3 bases in the middle. In nucleotides, the CDR3 is TGTGCCAGCAGTTACTCACATAGCAATCAGCCCCAGCATTTT. Translating gives CASSYSHSNQPQHF.

The chain has TRBV18 and TRBJ2-1, with D possibly called TRBD1 or TRBD2 (5 bases each). Germline assignment: CDR1 KGHSH and CDR2 LQKENI. This CDR3 spans 15 amino acids. Trimming removed 6 bases at V and 2 bases at J, with 14 bases between. CDR3 residues: CASSVDGGTYNEQFF. The CDR3 DNA follows: TGTGCCAGCTCGGTAGATGGGGGAACCTACAATGAGCAGTTCTTC.

This sequence joins TRBV10-3 and TRBJ2-5; D possibly corresponds to TRBD1 (5 bases). This CDR3 region has 14 residues. Trimming cost V 0 bases and J 2 bases, with 7 bases left between them. Germline values: CDR1 ENHRY, CDR2 SYGVKD. The CDR3 sequence is CAISESGAQETQYF. The DNA of the CDR3 is TGTGCCATCAGTGAGTCTGGGGCACAAGAGACCCAGTACTTC.

Turning to this clone: This same CDR3 is encoded by further DNA sequences in the sample. The genes are TRBV5-1 and TRBJ2-7; TRBD2 matches 9 bases. The CDR3 has 15 residues. The germline gives CDR1 SGHRS, CDR2 YFSETQ. The V segment lost 1 base and the J segment 1 base; nucleotides outside the gene matches: 3. In nucleotides, the CDR3 is TGCGCCAGCAGCTTGTTTAGCGGGAGTTCCTACGAGCAGTACTTC. The encoded protein is CASSLFSGSSYEQYF.

Comments on this clone: Other DNA variants within this sample encode the same CDR3. The V and J genes are TRBV29-1 and TRBJ2-5; D gene uncertain. In germline, CDR1 is SQVTM, CDR2 ANQGSEA. V lost 4 bases and J 5 bases, leaving 11 bases between the germline ends. The CDR3 has 12 amino acids. CDR3 in amino acids: CSVVGIQETQYF. Here the CDR3 DNA reads TGCAGCGTTGTGGGGATCCAGGAGACCCAGTACTTC.